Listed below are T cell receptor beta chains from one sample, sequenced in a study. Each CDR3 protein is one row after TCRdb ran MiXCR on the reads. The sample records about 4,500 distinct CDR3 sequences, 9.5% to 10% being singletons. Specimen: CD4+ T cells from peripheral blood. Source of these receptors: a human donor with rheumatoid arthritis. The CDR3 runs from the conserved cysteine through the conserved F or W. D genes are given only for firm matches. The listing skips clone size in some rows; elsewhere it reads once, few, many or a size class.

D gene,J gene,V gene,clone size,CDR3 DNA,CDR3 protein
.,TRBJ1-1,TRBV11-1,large,TGTGCCAGCAGCTCCTTTCCGGGTCCTGAAGCTTTCTTT,CASSSFPGPEAFF
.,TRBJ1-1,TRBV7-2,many,TGTGCCAGCAGCGCCAACCTGGAGGACACTGAAGCTTTCTTT,CASSANLEDTEAFF
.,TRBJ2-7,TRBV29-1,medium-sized,TGCAGCGTTGGCGCGGCAAACTCCTACGAGCAGTACTTC,CSVGAANSYEQYF
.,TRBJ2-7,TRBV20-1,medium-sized,TGCAGTGCTAGGGCCCCGGGACTTAACTACGAGCAGTACTTC,CSARAPGLNYEQYF
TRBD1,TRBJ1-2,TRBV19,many,TGTGCCAGTAGTGACAGGGGAAAGCTTCGGGGCTACACCTTC,CASSDRGKLRGYTF
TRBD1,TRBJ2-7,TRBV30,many,TGTGCCTGGAGAACAGGGGGCAATGCGGCCTTC,CAWRTGGNAAF
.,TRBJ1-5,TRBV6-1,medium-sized,TGTGCCAGCAGTGAAGGCACGGTGGGGCAGCCCCAGCATTTT,CASSEGTVGQPQHF
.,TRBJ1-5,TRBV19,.,TGTGCCAGTAGTATGGGGACTCTAATATATCAGCCCCAGCATTTT,CASSMGTLIYQPQHF
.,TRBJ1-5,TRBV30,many,TGTGCCTGGAGTGGGGGGGATGGCCAGCCCCAGCATTTT,CAWSGGDGQPQHF
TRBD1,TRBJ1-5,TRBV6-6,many,TGTGCCAGCAGTTACAGGGGGCTTGGGCAGCCCCAGCATTTT,CASSYRGLGQPQHF
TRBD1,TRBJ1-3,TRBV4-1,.,TGCGCCAGCAGCCAGGAAGGGACAGGGGTGGAAAACACCATATATTTT,CASSQEGTGVENTIYF
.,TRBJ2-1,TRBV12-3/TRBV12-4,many,TGTGCCAGCACCCGGACTGAATACAATGAGCAGTTCTTC,CASTRTEYNEQFF
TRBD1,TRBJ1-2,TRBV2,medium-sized,TGTGCCAGCGGACAGGACTATGGCTACACCTTC,CASGQDYGYTF
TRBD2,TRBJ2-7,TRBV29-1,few,TGCAGCGTTGAAGAGGCGACTAGCGGGAGCTACGAGCAGTACTTC,CSVEEATSGSYEQYF
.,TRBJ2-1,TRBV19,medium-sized,TGTGCCAGTAGTAATGAGGGTCATACCTACAATGAGCAGTTCTTC,CASSNEGHTYNEQFF
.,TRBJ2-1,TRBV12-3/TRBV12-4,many,TGTGCCAGCAGTTTTGGTGACTACAATGAGCAGTTCTTC,CASSFGDYNEQFF